Following are 14 T cell receptor beta chains from one sample sequenced in a study of technical replicates of blood from a handful of donors. Assay used: immunoSEQ multiplex PCR; TCRdb lists only in-frame clones, some missing. The sample carries approximately 79,000 clones, 90% to 95% recorded once. Material: T cells isolated from PBMCs. Every receptor here comes from a human donor in good health.

The rearrangement links TRBV7-9 to TRBJ1-5; TRBD1 is a possible D gene (5 bases). CDR1 and CDR2 from the germline V gene are SEHNR and FQNEAQ (reference sequence). The CDR3 is 13 residues long. The V end was cut by 5 bases, the J end by 7 bases, with 12 bases between. The CDR3 DNA sequence: TGTGCCAGCAGCGACGGGGGGGAGCAGCCCCAGCATTTT. Its translation is CASSDGGEQPQHF.

The V gene is TRBV10-3, the J gene TRBJ2-2, with TRBD2 matching 7 bases. The CDR3 totals 15 residues. The V and J ends lost 4 bases and 4 bases, in that order; junction bases with no gene match: 6. CDR1 is ENHRY, CDR2 SYGVKD, per germline. CDR3 coding DNA: TGTGCCATCAGTGTCGACAGCGGGGCCACCGGGGAGCTGTTTTTT. Amino acid sequence: CAISVDSGATGELFF.

J is TRBJ2-1 and V is TRBV5-1; perhaps TRBD1 as D (5 bases). The germline CDR1 and CDR2 sequences are SGHRS and YFSETQ. V lost 0 bases and J lost 0, with 10 bases in between. CDR3 length: 16 amino acids. The CDR3 loop reads CASSLEGRYSYNEQFF. DNA for the CDR3: TGCGCCAGCAGCTTGGAGGGGCGGTACTCCTACAATGAGCAGTTCTTC.

The gene calls are TRBV4-1 and TRBJ2-7, with 12 bases identical to TRBD2. V dropped 4 bases and J dropped 3; count of bases not matched to a gene: 4. The CDR3 covers 15 residues. In germline, CDR1 is MGHRA, CDR2 YSYEKL. For the CDR3, the DNA is TGCGCCAGCAGCCTCCGACTAGCGGGAGTCTACGAGCAGTACTTC. It specifies CASSLRLAGVYEQYF.

In this sample, this clone turned up once. The J gene is TRBJ2-2, the V gene TRBV9; D not resolved. Germline-derived CDR1 and CDR2 are SGDLS and YYNGEE. This CDR3 region has 15 residues. Between the trimmed V and J ends, which lost 0 bases and 7 bases, there was a span of 13 bases. CDR3 in amino acids: CASSVDGMEIGELFF. CDR3 nucleotide sequence: TGTGCCAGCAGCGTAGACGGAATGGAGATCGGGGAGCTGTTTTTT.

This sequence joins TRBV6-1 and TRBJ2-7; 7 bases match TRBD2. Germline loops: CDR1 MNHNS, CDR2 SASEGT. The CDR3 loop spans 16 amino acids. V lost 4 bases and J lost 2; bases outside the gene matches: 11. CDR3 residues: CASSAPIAGDTYEQYF. The DNA for the CDR3 is TGTGCCAGCAGTGCCCCCATAGCGGGCGATACCTACGAGCAGTACTTC.

The chain carries TRBV29-1 and TRBJ2-7; D gene uncertain. V lost 5 bases to trimming and J lost 6 bases, with 17 bases between them. Germline V gene sequence: CDR1 SQVTM, CDR2 ANQGSEA. This CDR3 is built from 13 residues. The CDR3 DNA is TGCAGCGTTTTATATTTGAGTCGTGGCGAGCAGTACTTC. Its translation is CSVLYLSRGEQYF.

The chain is built from TRBV18 and TRBJ2-2; tentatively, D is TRBD2 (6 bases). CDR1 KGHSH and CDR2 LQKENI come from the germline V gene. Trimming shortened V by 3 bases and J by 4 bases, and 15 bases separated the two germline ends. This CDR3 is 16 amino acids long. In DNA, the CDR3 is TGTGCCAGCTCACCCGACGGGACGGAGGGCACCGGGGAGCTGTTTTTT. Translation: CASSPDGTEGTGELFF.

The gene calls are TRBV27 and TRBJ2-7; D might be TRBD2 (6 bases). This CDR3 contains 15 residues. Germline V gene data show CDR1 as MNHEY and CDR2 as SMNVEV (reference sequence). Trimming took off 5 bases at V and 2 bases at J, with 16 bases between the two ends. CDR3 DNA: TGTGCCAGCAGTAGGCGGGACGGAGTAGCCTACGAGCAGTACTTC. Translation gives CASSRRDGVAYEQYF.

The chain has TRBV6-5 and TRBJ2-7, with D perhaps matching TRBD2 (5 bases). The CDR3 runs 15 residues. V gave up 2 bases and J gave up 3 bases, with 14 bases separating them. CDR1 and CDR2 from the germline V gene are MNHEY and SVGAGI. The CDR3 DNA sequence: TGTGCCAGCAGTTACATGGACTCAAGATACTACGAGCAGTACTTC. Amino acid sequence: CASSYMDSRYYEQYF.

This chain links TRBV7-6 with TRBJ2-5, with 7 bases lining up with TRBD2. CDR1 is SGHVS and CDR2 is FNYEAQ in the germline V gene. After removal of 4 bases from V and 2 bases from J, the junction contained 10 bases not matched to a gene. This CDR3 is built from 16 residues. CDR3 in DNA: TGTGCCAGCAGCTCTCTACTTAGCGGGCCGCAAGAGACCCAGTACTTC. It codes for CASSSLLSGPQETQYF.

The chain has TRBV10-3 and TRBJ2-7; D unresolved. Germline CDR1 and CDR2: ENHRY and SYGVKD. The CDR3 totals 14 residues. Trimming took off 0 bases at V and 2 bases at J, with 8 bases between the two ends. CDR3 sequence: CAISESNPAYEQYF. In DNA form, the CDR3 reads TGTGCCATCAGTGAGTCGAACCCAGCCTACGAGCAGTACTTC.

The rearrangement joins TRBV5-1 to TRBJ1-1; the match to TRBD1 covers 9 bases. In germline, CDR1 is SGHRS, CDR2 YFSETQ. V lost 0 bases, J lost 5 bases, and 11 bases stayed unmatched. This CDR3 comprises 17 residues. The CDR3 sequence is CASSLDITGGAPTEAFF. The CDR3 nucleotides are TGCGCCAGCAGCTTGGATATAACAGGGGGCGCGCCTACTGAAGCTTTCTTT.

This chain links TRBV9 with TRBJ1-1, with unresolved D. The CDR3 extends over 13 amino acids. Germline V gene sequence: CDR1 SGDLS, CDR2 YYNGEE. Trimming took 4 bases from V and 1 from J, leaving 8 bases between them. In nucleotides, the CDR3 is TGTGCCAGCAGCTTTCAGTGGAACACTGAAGCTTTCTTT. Protein product: CASSFQWNTEAFF. The variable domain in full, completed from reference TRBV9 and TRBJ1-1, reads DSGVTQTPKHLITATGQRVTLRCSPRSGDLSVYWYQQSLDQGLQFLIQYYNGEERAKGNILERFSAQQFPDLHSELNLSSLELGDSALYFCASSFQWNTEAFFGQGTRLTVV.